The 25 T cell receptor beta chains given below trace back to one sample, sequenced in a study of regulatory T cells in long-lasting Graves disease. Time point in this sample: newly diagnosed GD, antithyroid drugs for less than 3 months. RNA isolated from PBMCs was used to make the TCR library. The TCR beta library used iRepertoire HTBI primers with Arm-PCR amplification of CDR3. TCRdb reanalysed the multiplex PCR reads using MiXCR and keeps one entry per CDR3 protein. The data hold 300,000 to 400,000 distinct CDR3 sequences, with around 17% observed a single time. The same specimen was also included in a second study, on T cells in Graves' hyperthyroidism and ophthalmopathy.

Sample: peripheral blood mononuclear cells (PBMCs), taken at new diagnosis, from a patient treated with antithyroid drugs. The receptors derive from a man aged 35-49 years with Graves disease.

The table lists this clonotype with many counts. The rearrangement joins TRBV2 to TRBJ1-5; 7 positions match TRBD1. Germline lookup yields CDR1 SNHLY and CDR2 FYNNEI. The CDR3 covers 14 residues. J was trimmed by 5 bases and V by 5 bases; bases with no gene match: 6. This CDR3 is CASSQDRPHQPQHF. The CDR3 bases are TGTGCCAGCAGTCAGGACAGGCCGCATCAGCCCCAGCATTTT.

At least ten counts were recorded for this clonotype. The J gene is TRBJ2-5, the V gene TRBV28; D not resolved. The germline gives CDR1 MDHEN, CDR2 SYDVKM. V gave up 7 bases and J gave up 5 bases, with 11 bases separating them. CDR3 length equals 12 residues. CDR3 sequence reads: CASTSRRETQYF. Here the CDR3 DNA reads TGTGCCAGCACGTCGCGCCGGGAGACCCAGTACTTC.

This clonotype was counted only a few times. This sequence joins TRBV6-1 and TRBJ2-7; a possible D gene is TRBD1 (5 bases). The germline gives CDR1 MNHNS, CDR2 SASEGT. CDR3 length: 15 amino acids. Trimming left V 0 bases short and J 2 bases short, with 11 bases between. Here the CDR3 reads CASSEAPGRAYEQYF. The CDR3 DNA reads TGTGCCAGCAGTGAAGCGCCCGGCAGGGCCTACGAGCAGTACTTC.

The rearrangement joins TRBV9 to TRBJ1-5, with D unresolved. The CDR3 consists of 13 residues. Trimming removed 0 bases at V and 7 bases at J, with 8 bases between. The germline V gene encodes CDR1 SGDLS and CDR2 YYNGEE. The CDR3 sequence is CASSVAVGQPQHF. The CDR3 region has the DNA TGTGCCAGCAGCGTAGCCGTGGGGCAGCCCCAGCATTTT.

This clonotype was recorded at least ten times. The rearrangement uses TRBV20-1 and TRBJ2-5; D might be TRBD1 or TRBD2, each matching 5 bases. This CDR3 region has 13 residues. Trimming pared 5 bases from V and 5 bases from J, leaving 15 bases between. Germline CDR1 and CDR2: DFQATT and SNEGSKA (reference sequence). The chain's CDR3 is CSASGSPGETQYF. The CDR3 DNA reads as TGCAGTGCTTCAGGGAGTCCTGGGGAGACCCAGTACTTC.

In its sample, this clonotype was seen a few times. This may be a read error: a much more frequent sequence differs by one nucleotide. The gene calls are TRBV28 and TRBJ2-3; 10 bases fit TRBD2. Germline CDR1 MDHEN, CDR2 SYDVKM. V shed 8 bases, J shed 2 bases, and the junction held 13 bases outside the gene matches. CDR3 length: 17 amino acids. CDR3 protein: CASPPSISGGNTDTQYF. CDR3 DNA: TGTGCCAGCCCACCCTCAATTAGCGGGGGGAACACAGATACGCAGTATTTT.

Many counts were recorded for this clonotype. The chain joins TRBV28 to TRBJ2-5; D not certain. Germline values: CDR1 MDHEN, CDR2 SYDVKM. Trimming left V 3 bases short and J 4 bases short, with 6 bases between. This CDR3 is built from 12 residues. The CDR3, as DNA: TGTGCCAGCAGTTTTGGTGTAGAGACCCAGTACTTC. Translating gives CASSFGVETQYF.

In its sample, this clonotype was seen many times. The chain joins TRBV10-3 to TRBJ2-5; D call uncertain. The CDR3 sequence is 14 residues long. Per the germline V gene, CDR1 is ENHRY and CDR2 is SYGVKD. V was pared by 0 bases and J by 7 bases, with 12 bases between. CDR3 sequence (DNA): TGTGCCATCAGTGAGTCGACTGGGTACGCGACCCAGTACTTC. Translating it yields CAISESTGYATQYF.

This clonotype was seen many times. The chain couples TRBV11-2 to TRBJ2-3, with D unclear. The CDR3 runs 11 residues. The germline V gene has CDR1 SGHAT and CDR2 FQNNGV. V was pared by 2 bases and J by 7 bases, with 4 bases between. The CDR3, as DNA: TGTGCCAGCAGCTTACTATATACGCAGTATTTT. Translation: CASSLLYTQYF.

In its sample, this clonotype was seen many times. The rearrangement links TRBV18 to TRBJ1-4, with 9 bases that match TRBD1. Germline V gene data show CDR1 as KGHSH and CDR2 as LQKENI. The J segment lost 8 bases and the V segment lost 6 bases, leaving 4 bases of the junction unmatched. CDR3 length equals 13 residues. The CDR3 DNA sequence: TGTGCCAGCTCTCCGGACAGGGGAGAAAAACTGTTTTTT. It codes for CASSPDRGEKLFF.

A few counts support this clonotype. J is TRBJ2-1 and V is TRBV27, with TRBD2 identical over 11 bases. Germline CDR1 reads MNHEY; CDR2 reads SMNVEV (reference sequence). The CDR3 has 16 residues. Trimming at V came to 4 bases and at J to 10 bases, leaving 12 bases not matched to a gene. The CDR3 DNA reads TGTGCCAGCAGTTCCCTTATAGCGGGGGGGCGAAGAGAGCAGTTCTTC. It translates to CASSSLIAGGRREQFF.

In this sample, this clonotype turned up many times. J is TRBJ2-1 and V is TRBV11-2; D might be TRBD1 (6 bases). CDR1 is SGHAT and CDR2 is FQNNGV in the germline V gene. Trimming pared 7 bases from V and 6 bases from J, leaving 16 bases between. This CDR3 is 14 amino acids long. The CDR3 coding sequence is TGTGCCAGCAAGGGGGAGTTGTATGGCAATGAGCAGTTCTTC. Translated, it gives CASKGELYGNEQFF.

The rearrangement joins TRBV5-6 to TRBJ1-2; unclear D gene. Trimming left V 4 bases short and J 6 bases short, with 19 bases between. The germline CDR1 and CDR2 sequences are SGHDT and YYEEEE. There are 15 residues in the CDR3. The CDR3, as DNA: TGTGCCAGCAGCCCGTACTCCCCGGCCATAGATGGCTACACCTTC. Encoded protein: CASSPYSPAIDGYTF. The full variable domain, in which reference TRBV5-6 and TRBJ1-2 provide the parts outside the CDR3, is DAGVTQSPTHLIKTRGQQVTLRCSPKSGHDTVSWYQQALGQGPQFIFQYYEEEERQRGNFPDRFSGHQFPNYSSELNVNALLLGDSALYLCASSPYSPAIDGYTFGSGTRLTVV.

The V call is TRBV10-3, the J call TRBJ1-2, with a possible D match to TRBD1 (5 bases). The germline gives CDR1 ENHRY, CDR2 SYGVKD. The CDR3 totals 12 residues. V was shortened by 10 bases and J by 8 bases, with 17 bases between the two germline ends. The CDR3 protein is CASIGAAGGYTF. The CDR3 DNA sequence: TGTGCCAGTATCGGGGCTGCGGGAGGCTACACCTTC.

This clonotype was observed a few times. The chain recombines TRBV4-2 with TRBJ2-1; 8 bases agree with TRBD2. The CDR3 spans 16 residues. J lost 6 bases, V lost 1 base, and 8 bases had no gene match. The germline CDR1 and CDR2 sequences are LGHNA and YNFKEQ. The CDR3 sequence: CASSQVGAGGINEQFF. The CDR3 DNA sequence: TGTGCCAGCAGCCAAGTCGGGGCGGGGGGAATCAATGAGCAGTTCTTC.

Ten or more counts support this clonotype. The rearrangement uses TRBV20-1 and TRBJ2-5, with TRBD2 matching 10 bases. Per the germline V gene, CDR1 is DFQATT and CDR2 is SNEGSKA (reference sequence). This CDR3 is built from 14 residues. V trimming: 5 bases; J trimming: 5 bases; junction bases outside the gene matches: 8. The DNA of the CDR3 is TGCAGTGCTCCTTTTAGCGGGGGGTGGGAGACCCAGTACTTC. Protein product: CSAPFSGGWETQYF.

This rearrangement joins TRBV10-3 to TRBJ2-2; TRBD2 matches at 8 bases. The trim removed 5 bases at V and 0 bases at J, leaving 2 bases unmatched. The germline V gene has CDR1 ENHRY and CDR2 SYGVKD. The CDR3 runs to 15 residues. In DNA, the CDR3 is TGTGCCATCAGTATACTAGCGGCGAACACCGGGGAGCTGTTTTTT. Its protein product is CAISILAANTGELFF.

In this sample, this clonotype turned up many times. DNA of the CDR3: TGTGCCTACGACCCGGTTAGGTCGGGGACCCAGTACTTC. It translates to CAYDPVRSGTQYF. The rearrangement links TRBV30 to TRBJ2-5, with no clear D. Trimming took 7 bases from V and 7 from J, leaving 19 bases between them. The CDR3 totals 13 residues. Germline values: CDR1 GTSNPN, CDR2 SVGIG (reference sequence).

This clonotype was seen ten or more times. The chain recombines TRBV5-1 with TRBJ2-1, with D possibly matching TRBD1 (5 bases). Germline V gene lookup returns CDR1 SGHRS and CDR2 YFSETQ. Trimming shortened V by 0 bases and J by 4 bases, and 14 bases separated the two germline ends. The CDR3 has 16 residues. The CDR3 DNA is TGCGCCAGCAGCTTGGCTGCAGGGCTGGGTTACAATGAGCAGTTCTTC. Translated: CASSLAAGLGYNEQFF. Together with reference TRBV5-1 and TRBJ2-1, the CDR3 gives the full variable domain: KAGVTQTPRYLIKTRGQQVTLSCSPISGHRSVSWYQQTPGQGLQFLFEYFSETQRNKGNFPGRFSGRQFSNSRSEMNVSTLELGDSALYLCASSLAAGLGYNEQFFGPGTRLTVL.

This clonotype was counted many times. This chain joins TRBV7-9 and TRBJ2-7, with D uncertain. The CDR3 is made up of 13 amino acids. Germline V lookup: CDR1 SEHNR, CDR2 FQNEAQ (reference sequence). Between the trimmed V and J ends, which lost 5 bases and 3 bases, there was a span of 11 bases. The CDR3 DNA reads TGTGCCAGCAGCAAGAGGACGGACTACGAGCAGTACTTC. Its protein is CASSKRTDYEQYF.

This clonotype was counted ten times or more. The J gene is TRBJ2-7, the V gene TRBV7-9; D is possibly TRBD1 or TRBD2 (5 bases each). This CDR3 comprises 14 residues. In germline, CDR1 is SEHNR, CDR2 FQNEAQ (reference sequence). V was clipped by 7 bases and J by 6 bases, with 19 bases between them. The CDR3 coding sequence is TGTGCCAGCATGAACTTCGGGGCCGAGGGCGAGCAGTACTTC. Protein: CASMNFGAEGEQYF.

This clonotype was detected a few times. The genes are TRBV29-1 and TRBJ2-5; TRBD1 matches at 9 bases. Germline V gene lookup returns CDR1 SQVTM and CDR2 ANQGSEA. V lost 7 bases to trimming and J lost 2 bases; unmatched junction nucleotides: 5. The CDR3 extends over 13 amino acids. DNA of the CDR3: TGCAGCGGAACAGGGGGCGGACAAGAGACCCAGTACTTC. Translating it yields CSGTGGGQETQYF.

In its sample, this clonotype was seen a few times. The chain is built from TRBV6-1 and TRBJ2-7; the match to TRBD2 covers 13 bases. Germline assignment: CDR1 MNHNS and CDR2 SASEGT. Trimming at V came to 5 bases and at J to 9 bases, leaving 10 bases not matched to a gene. This CDR3 is 15 amino acids long. CDR3 sequence: CASSRGLAGAAGQYF. The DNA for the CDR3 is TGTGCCAGCAGTAGAGGACTAGCGGGGGCGGCCGGGCAGTACTTC.

The chain is built from TRBV4-3 and TRBJ2-2; D uncertain. The germline V and J ends were trimmed by 0 bases and 2 bases, with 7 bases remaining between them. The CDR3 sequence is 15 residues long. Germline values: CDR1 LGHNA, CDR2 YSLEER. The CDR3 spells CASSQDPINTGELFF. CDR3 bases: TGCGCCAGCAGCCAAGATCCCATTAACACCGGGGAGCTGTTTTTT.

This clonotype appeared many times. The genes are TRBV7-2 and TRBJ2-5; unclear D gene. The CDR3 is 16 amino acids. The germline V and J ends were trimmed by 1 base and 1 base, with 13 bases remaining between them. CDR1 is SGHTA, CDR2 FQGNSA, per germline. The CDR3 spells CASSLGTPPLQETQYF. In DNA, the CDR3 is TGTGCCAGCAGCTTAGGTACACCGCCTCTCCAAGAGACCCAGTACTTC.